The clone carrying this T cell receptor (beta chain) was found many times. This specimen comes from a study of blood T cells in healthy people across ages. Combining a sample-barcoded 5' primer with a J-beta primer mix, a second PCR ran for roughly 6 to 11 cycles. One entry per CDR3 protein results from TCRdb running MiXCR on the 5' RACE reads. The data hold some 700,000 distinct CDR3 sequences, with roughly 45% observed a single time. The V segment lost 3 bases and the J segment 10 bases; nucleotides outside the gene matches: 16. The CDR3 contains 16 residues. Per the germline V gene, CDR1 is SGHDN and CDR2 is FVKESK.

The TCR sequence derives from a woman between 55 and 75 years old in good health. Input material: blood. The J gene is TRBJ2-3, the V gene TRBV14, with TRBD2 matching over 7 bases. CDR3 residues: CASSQYEVRSSGAQYF. In DNA, the CDR3 is TGTGCCAGCAGCCAGTATGAGGTGCGGTCTAGCGGAGCGCAGTATTTT.